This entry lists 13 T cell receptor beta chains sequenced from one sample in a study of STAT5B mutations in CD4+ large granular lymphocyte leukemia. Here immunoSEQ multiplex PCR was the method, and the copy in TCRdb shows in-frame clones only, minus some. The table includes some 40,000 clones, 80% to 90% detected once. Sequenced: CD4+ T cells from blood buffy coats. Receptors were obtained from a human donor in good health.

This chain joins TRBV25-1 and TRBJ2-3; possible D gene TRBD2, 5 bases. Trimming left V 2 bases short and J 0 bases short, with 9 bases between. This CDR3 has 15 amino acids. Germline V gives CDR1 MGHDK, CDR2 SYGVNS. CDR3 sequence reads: CASSEPAGSTDTQYF. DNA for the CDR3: TGTGCCAGCAGTGAACCTGCGGGTAGCACAGATACGCAGTATTTT.

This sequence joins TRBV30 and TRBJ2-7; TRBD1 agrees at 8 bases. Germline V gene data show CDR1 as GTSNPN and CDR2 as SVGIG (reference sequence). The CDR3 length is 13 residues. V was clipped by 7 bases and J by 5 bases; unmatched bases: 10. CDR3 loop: CASAGRGLNEQYF. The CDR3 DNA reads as TGTGCCTCTGCGGGCAGGGGGCTCAACGAGCAGTACTTC. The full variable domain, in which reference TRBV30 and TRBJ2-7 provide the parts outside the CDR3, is SQTIHQWPATLVQPVGSPLSLECTVEGTSNPNLYWYRQAAGRGLQLLFYSVGIGQISSEVPQNLSASRPQDRQFILSSKKLLLSDSGFYLCASAGRGLNEQYFGPGTRLTVT.

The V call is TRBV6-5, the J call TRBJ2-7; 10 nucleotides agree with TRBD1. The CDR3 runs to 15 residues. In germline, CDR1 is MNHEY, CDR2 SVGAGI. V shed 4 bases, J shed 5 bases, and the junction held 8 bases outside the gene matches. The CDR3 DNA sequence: TGTGCCAGCAGTTCGAACCGGGACAGGGGCCACGAGCAGTACTTC. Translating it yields CASSSNRDRGHEQYF.

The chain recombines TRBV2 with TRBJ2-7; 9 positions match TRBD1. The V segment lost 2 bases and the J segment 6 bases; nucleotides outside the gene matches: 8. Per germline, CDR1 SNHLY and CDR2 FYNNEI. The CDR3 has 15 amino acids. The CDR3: CASSEQPGQGGEQYF. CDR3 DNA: TGTGCCAGCAGTGAACAACCGGGACAGGGAGGCGAGCAGTACTTC.

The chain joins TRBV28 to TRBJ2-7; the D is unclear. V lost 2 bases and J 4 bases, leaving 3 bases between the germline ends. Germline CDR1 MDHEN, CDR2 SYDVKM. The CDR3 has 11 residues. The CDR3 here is CASSLGYEQYF. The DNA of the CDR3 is TGTGCCAGCAGTTTAGGATACGAGCAGTACTTC.

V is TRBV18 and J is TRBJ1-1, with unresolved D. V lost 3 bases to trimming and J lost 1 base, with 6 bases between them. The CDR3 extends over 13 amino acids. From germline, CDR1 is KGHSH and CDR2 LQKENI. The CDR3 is CASSPTRNTEAFF. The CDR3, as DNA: TGTGCCAGCTCACCGACCAGGAACACTGAAGCTTTCTTT.

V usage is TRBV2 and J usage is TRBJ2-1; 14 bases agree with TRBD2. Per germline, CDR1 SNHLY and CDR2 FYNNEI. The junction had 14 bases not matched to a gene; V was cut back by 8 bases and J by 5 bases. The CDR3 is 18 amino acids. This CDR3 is CASEGTSGSGMSDNEQFF. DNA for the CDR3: TGTGCCAGCGAAGGGACTAGCGGGAGCGGAATGAGCGACAATGAGCAGTTCTTC.

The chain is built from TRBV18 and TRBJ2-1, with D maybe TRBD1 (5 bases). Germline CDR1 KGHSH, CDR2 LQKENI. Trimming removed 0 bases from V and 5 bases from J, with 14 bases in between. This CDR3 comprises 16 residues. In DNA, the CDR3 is TGTGCCAGCTCACCACCGAGCAGGGTATTGGACAATGAGCAGTTCTTC. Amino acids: CASSPPSRVLDNEQFF.

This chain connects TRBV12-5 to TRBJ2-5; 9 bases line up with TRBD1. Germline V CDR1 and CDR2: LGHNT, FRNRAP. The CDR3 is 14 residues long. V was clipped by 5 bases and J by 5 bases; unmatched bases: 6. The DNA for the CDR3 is TGTGCTAGTGGTGTACAGGGGGCCTTGGAGACCCAGTACTTC. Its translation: CASGVQGALETQYF.

CDR3 amino acids: CASSWGDTYNEQFF. The CDR3 DNA reads TGCGCCAGCAGCTGGGGGGATACCTACAATGAGCAGTTCTTC. The gene calls are TRBV5-1 and TRBJ2-1; the D gene is possibly TRBD2 (6 bases). CDR3 length: 14 residues. V lost 3 bases and J lost 2, with 9 bases in between. The germline CDR1 and CDR2 sequences are SGHRS and YFSETQ.

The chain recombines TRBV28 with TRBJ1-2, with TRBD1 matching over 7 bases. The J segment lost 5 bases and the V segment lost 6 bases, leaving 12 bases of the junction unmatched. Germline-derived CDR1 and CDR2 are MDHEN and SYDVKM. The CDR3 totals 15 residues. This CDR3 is CASRLASGTVYGYTF. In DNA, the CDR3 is TGTGCCAGCAGACTAGCCTCCGGGACAGTATATGGCTACACCTTC.

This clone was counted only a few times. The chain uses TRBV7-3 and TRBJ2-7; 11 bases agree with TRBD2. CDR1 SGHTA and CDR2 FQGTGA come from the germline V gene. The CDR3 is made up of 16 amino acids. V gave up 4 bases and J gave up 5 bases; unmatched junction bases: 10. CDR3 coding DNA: TGTGCCAGCAGCTCGGTAGCGGGAGGGGGCTTCCACGAGCAGTACTTC. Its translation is CASSSVAGGGFHEQYF.

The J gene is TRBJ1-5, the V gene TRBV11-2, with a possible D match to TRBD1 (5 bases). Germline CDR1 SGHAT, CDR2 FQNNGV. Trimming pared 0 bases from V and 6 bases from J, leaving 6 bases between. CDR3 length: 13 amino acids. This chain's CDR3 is CASSLERGQPQHF. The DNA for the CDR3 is TGTGCCAGCAGCTTAGAGAGGGGTCAGCCCCAGCATTTT. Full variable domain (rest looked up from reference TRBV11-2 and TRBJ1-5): EAGVAQSPRYKIIEKRQSVAFWCNPISGHATLYWYQQILGQGPKLLIQFQNNGVVDDSQLPKDRFSAERLKGVDSTLKIQPAKLEDSAVYLCASSLERGQPQHFGDGTRLSIL.